The subject of this entry is one T cell receptor beta chain. This entry belongs to a study of blood T cell repertoires in COVID-19. Trimming shortened V by 8 bases and J by 10 bases, and 29 bases separated the two germline ends. There are 16 residues in the CDR3. CDR1 and CDR2 (germline): LNHDA, SQIVND (reference sequence). Original analysis: Amplification of reference gene primers was used by the study to estimate nucleated cell counts. Sequencing was performed with immunoSEQ multiplex PCR; in TCRdb, only in-frame clones are kept and a portion is missing. V and J calls and clone size are copied from that table; D and trimming were computed from the DNA. The data show about 87,000 clones, over 70% seen once.

Sequenced material: peripheral blood. This sequence originates from a woman aged 45-65 years with acute or convalescent COVID-19. This chain joins TRBV19 and TRBJ1-1; possible D gene TRBD1, 6 bases. The CDR3 sequence is CASFHPRGDRSGAAFF. CDR3 DNA: TGTGCCAGTTTTCATCCCCGAGGTGACAGGTCCGGAGCAGCTTTCTTT.